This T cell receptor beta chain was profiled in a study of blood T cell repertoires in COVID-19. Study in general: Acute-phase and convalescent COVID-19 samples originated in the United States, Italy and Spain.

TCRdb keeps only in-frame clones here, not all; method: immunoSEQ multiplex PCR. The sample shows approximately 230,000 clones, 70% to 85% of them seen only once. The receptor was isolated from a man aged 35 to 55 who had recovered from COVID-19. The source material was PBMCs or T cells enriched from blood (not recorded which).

CDR3 coding DNA: TGTGCCAGCTTAGGAGGAGTCGGGGCTGAAGCTTTCTTT. Encoded protein: CASLGGVGAEAFF. The genes are TRBV18 and TRBJ1-1; D uncertain. The CDR3 has 13 residues. Germline CDR1 is KGHSH and CDR2 is LQKENI. V was trimmed by 7 bases and J by 6 bases, leaving 15 bases between them.